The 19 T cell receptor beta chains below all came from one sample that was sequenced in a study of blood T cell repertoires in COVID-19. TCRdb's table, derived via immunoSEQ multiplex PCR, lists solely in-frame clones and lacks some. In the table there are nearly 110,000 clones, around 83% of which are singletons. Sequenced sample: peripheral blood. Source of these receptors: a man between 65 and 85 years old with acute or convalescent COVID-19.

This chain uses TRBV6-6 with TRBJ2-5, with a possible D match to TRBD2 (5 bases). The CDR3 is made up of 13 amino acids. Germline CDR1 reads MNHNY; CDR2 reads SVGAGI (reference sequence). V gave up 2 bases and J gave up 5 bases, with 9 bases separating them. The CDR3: CASSYRGSETQYF. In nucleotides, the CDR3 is TGTGCCAGCAGTTACCGGGGTTCCGAGACCCAGTACTTC.

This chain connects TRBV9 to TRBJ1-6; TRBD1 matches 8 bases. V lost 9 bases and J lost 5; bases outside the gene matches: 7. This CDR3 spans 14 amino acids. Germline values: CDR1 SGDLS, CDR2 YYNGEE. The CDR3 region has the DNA TGTGCCACCGGACAGGGTCAAAATAATTCACCCCTCCACTTT. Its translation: CATGQGQNNSPLHF.

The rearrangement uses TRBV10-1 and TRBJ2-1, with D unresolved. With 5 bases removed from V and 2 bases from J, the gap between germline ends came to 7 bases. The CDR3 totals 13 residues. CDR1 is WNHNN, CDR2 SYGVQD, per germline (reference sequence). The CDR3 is CASSSGAYNEQFF. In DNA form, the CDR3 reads TGCGCCAGCAGTTCAGGTGCCTACAATGAGCAGTTCTTC.

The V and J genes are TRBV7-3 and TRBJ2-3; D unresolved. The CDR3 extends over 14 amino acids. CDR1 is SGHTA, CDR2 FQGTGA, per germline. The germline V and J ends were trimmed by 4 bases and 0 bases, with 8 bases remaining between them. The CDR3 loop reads CASSSPTSTDTQYF. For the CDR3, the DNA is TGTGCCAGCAGCTCGCCGACTAGCACAGATACGCAGTATTTT.

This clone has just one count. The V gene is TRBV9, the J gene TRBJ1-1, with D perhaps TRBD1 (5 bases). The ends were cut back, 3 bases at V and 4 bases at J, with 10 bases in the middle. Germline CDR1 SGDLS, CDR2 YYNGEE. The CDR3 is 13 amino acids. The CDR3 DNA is TGTGCCAGCAGCGACTGGGGGGGCACTGAAGCTTTCTTT. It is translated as CASSDWGGTEAFF. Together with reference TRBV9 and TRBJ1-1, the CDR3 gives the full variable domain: DSGVTQTPKHLITATGQRVTLRCSPRSGDLSVYWYQQSLDQGLQFLIQYYNGEERAKGNILERFSAQQFPDLHSELNLSSLELGDSALYFCASSDWGGTEAFFGQGTRLTVV.

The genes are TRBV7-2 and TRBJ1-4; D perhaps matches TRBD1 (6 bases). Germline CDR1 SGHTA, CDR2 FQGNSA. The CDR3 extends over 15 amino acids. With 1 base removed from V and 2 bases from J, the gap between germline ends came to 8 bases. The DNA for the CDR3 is TGTGCCAGCAGCTTAGAGGGGGTCACTAATGAAAAACTGTTTTTT. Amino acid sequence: CASSLEGVTNEKLFF.

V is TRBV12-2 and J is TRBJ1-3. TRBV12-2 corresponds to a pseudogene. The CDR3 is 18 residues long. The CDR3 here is CASRLVAHEEISGNTIYF. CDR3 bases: TGTGCAAGTCGCTTAGTAGCCCACGAGGAAATCTCTGGAAACACCATATATTTT.

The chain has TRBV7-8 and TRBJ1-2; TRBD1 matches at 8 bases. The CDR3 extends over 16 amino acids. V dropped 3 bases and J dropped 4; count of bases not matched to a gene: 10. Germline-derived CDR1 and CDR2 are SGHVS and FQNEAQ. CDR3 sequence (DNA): TGTGCCAGCAGCTTCACCCGCTACGACAGGGGCTATGGCTACACCTTC. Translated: CASSFTRYDRGYGYTF.

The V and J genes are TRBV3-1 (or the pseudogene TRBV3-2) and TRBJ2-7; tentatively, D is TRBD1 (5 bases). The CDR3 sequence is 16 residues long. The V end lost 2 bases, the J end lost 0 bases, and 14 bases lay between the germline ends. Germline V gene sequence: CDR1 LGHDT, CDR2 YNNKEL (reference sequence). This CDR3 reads CASSQWGKDNSYEQYF. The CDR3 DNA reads TGTGCCAGCAGCCAATGGGGTAAGGACAACTCCTACGAGCAGTACTTC.

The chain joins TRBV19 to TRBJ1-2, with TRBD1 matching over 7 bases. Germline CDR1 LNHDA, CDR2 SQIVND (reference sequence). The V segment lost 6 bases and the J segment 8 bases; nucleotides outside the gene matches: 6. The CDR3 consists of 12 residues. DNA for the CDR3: TGTGCCAGTAGGCAGGGGGTATCAGGCTACACCTTC. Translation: CASRQGVSGYTF.

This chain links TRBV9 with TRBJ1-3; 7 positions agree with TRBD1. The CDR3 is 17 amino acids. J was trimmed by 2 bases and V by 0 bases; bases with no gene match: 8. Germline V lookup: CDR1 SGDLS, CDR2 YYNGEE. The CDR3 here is CASSVEGTTGTGNTIYF. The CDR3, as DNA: TGTGCCAGCAGCGTAGAGGGAACGACAGGGACTGGAAACACCATATATTTT.

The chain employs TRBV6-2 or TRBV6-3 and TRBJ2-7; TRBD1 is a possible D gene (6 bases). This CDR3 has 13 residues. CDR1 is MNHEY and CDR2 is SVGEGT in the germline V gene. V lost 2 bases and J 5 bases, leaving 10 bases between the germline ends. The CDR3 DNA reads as TGTGCCAGCAGTTACGACAGGCTGAACGAGCAGTACTTC. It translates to CASSYDRLNEQYF.

This chain's CDR3 is CASSTLTGGRQTGELFF. CDR3 coding DNA: TGTGCCAGCAGCACATTGACAGGGGGACGGCAGACCGGGGAGCTGTTTTTT. V and J are TRBV7-9 and TRBJ2-2; TRBD1 matches 9 bases. The J segment lost 5 bases and the V segment lost 5 bases, leaving 12 bases of the junction unmatched. Germline assignment: CDR1 SEHNR and CDR2 FQNEAQ (reference sequence). This CDR3 has 17 amino acids. The whole variable domain, remainder taken from reference TRBV7-9 and TRBJ2-2, is DTGVSQNPRHKITKRGQNVTFRCDPISEHNRLYWYRQTLGQGPEFLTYFQNEAQLEKSRLLSDRFSAERPKGSFSTLEIQRTEQGDSAMYLCASSTLTGGRQTGELFFGEGSRLTVL.

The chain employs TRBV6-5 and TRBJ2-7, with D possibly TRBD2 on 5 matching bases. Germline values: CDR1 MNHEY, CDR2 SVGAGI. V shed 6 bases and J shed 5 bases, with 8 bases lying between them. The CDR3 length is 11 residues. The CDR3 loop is CASRLGDEQYF. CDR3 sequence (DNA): TGTGCCAGCAGGCTCGGGGACGAGCAGTACTTC.

CDR3 in DNA: TGCAGCGTTGCGCACAGGGGATCAAACGAGCAGTACTTC. It translates to CSVAHRGSNEQYF. The rearrangement joins TRBV29-1 to TRBJ2-7, with 7 nucleotides matching TRBD1. The V segment lost 4 bases and the J segment 5 bases; nucleotides outside the gene matches: 8. Germline-derived CDR1 and CDR2 are SQVTM and ANQGSEA. This CDR3 comprises 13 residues.

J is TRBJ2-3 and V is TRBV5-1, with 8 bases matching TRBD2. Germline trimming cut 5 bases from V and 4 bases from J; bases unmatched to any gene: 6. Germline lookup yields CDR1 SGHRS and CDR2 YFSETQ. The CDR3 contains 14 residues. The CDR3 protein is CASSPGGTSDTQYF. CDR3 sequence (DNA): TGCGCCAGCAGTCCGGGGGGGACCTCAGATACGCAGTATTTT.

The CDR3 here is CASSSEGGLVGYTF. Written as DNA, the CDR3 is TGTGCCAGCAGCTCCGAGGGGGGGCTGGTTGGCTACACCTTC. The genes are TRBV7-3 and TRBJ1-2; a weak D match, TRBD1 (6 bases). Trimming removed 4 bases at V and 7 bases at J, with 16 bases between. The CDR3 covers 14 residues. CDR1 and CDR2 from the germline V gene are SGHTA and FQGTGA.

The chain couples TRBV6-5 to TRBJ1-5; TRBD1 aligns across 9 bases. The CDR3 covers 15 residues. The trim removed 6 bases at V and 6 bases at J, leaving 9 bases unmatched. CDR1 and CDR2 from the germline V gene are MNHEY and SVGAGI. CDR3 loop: CASRPGTGSSQPQHF. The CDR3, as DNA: TGTGCCAGCAGACCCGGGACAGGGAGTAGTCAGCCCCAGCATTTT.

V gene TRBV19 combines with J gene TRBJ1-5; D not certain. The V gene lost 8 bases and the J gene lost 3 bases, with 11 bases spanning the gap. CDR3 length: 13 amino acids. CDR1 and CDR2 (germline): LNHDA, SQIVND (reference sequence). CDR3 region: CASQHDNNQPQHF. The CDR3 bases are TGTGCCAGTCAACACGACAACAATCAGCCCCAGCATTTT.